These T cell receptor beta chains were read from a single sample in a study of CD8+ T cells in alopecia areata. Libraries were prepared by immunoSEQ multiplex PCR; TCRdb keeps only in-frame clonotypes and omits some of them. Of about 220,000 clones listed, approximately 57% were seen once; the top ten hold 1.6%. Sequenced material: CD4+ T cells sorted from blood, taken at week 4, from a patient treated with tofacitinib. The origin of the receptors is a human donor with alopecia areata. Each CDR3 is given with its conserved first and last residue. A D gene is named only where the DNA matches it firmly. Part of the rows lack a size; the others show once, few, many or a class for expanded clones.

TRBJ1-5	.	TRBV15	.	CATSRPDQPQHF	TGTGCCACCAGCAGACCAGATCAGCCCCAGCATTTT
TRBJ2-7	TRBD1	TRBV29-1	.	CSVEAGTGETYEQYF	TGCAGCGTTGAAGCCGGGACAGGGGAAACCTACGAGCAGTACTTC
TRBJ2-7	.	TRBV6-5	.	CASSYGPSSYEQYF	TGTGCCAGCAGTTACGGGCCCTCGTCCTACGAGCAGTACTTC
TRBJ1-2	.	TRBV6-5	.	CASSQQVFSYGYTF	TGTGCCAGCAGCCAACAGGTTTTTAGCTATGGCTACACCTTC
TRBJ2-5	.	TRBV18	few	CASSPAQVGARKETQYF	TGTGCCAGCTCACCAGCCCAGGTTGGAGCGCGGAAAGAGACCCAGTACTTC
TRBJ2-1	.	TRBV5-4	.	CASSLYNEQFF	TGTGCCAGCAGCCTCTACAATGAGCAGTTCTTC
TRBJ1-5	.	TRBV14	few	CASSQDLRSNQPQHF	TGTGCCAGCAGCCAAGATCTAAGAAGTAATCAGCCCCAGCATTTT
TRBJ2-4	.	TRBV5-1	.	CASSWRGDEDIQYF	TGCGCCAGCAGTTGGCGTGGGGATGAGGACATTCAGTACTTC
TRBJ2-4	TRBD2	TRBV7-2	.	CASSLRDYVNIQYF	TGTGCCAGCAGCCTCCGGGACTATGTAAACATTCAGTACTTC
TRBJ2-3	TRBD1	TRBV29-1	.	CSVRQGAGLDTQYF	TGCAGCGTTAGACAGGGGGCAGGGCTAGATACGCAGTATTTT
TRBJ1-6	TRBD1	TRBV7-9	.	CASSLEQGTSPLHF	TGTGCCAGCAGCTTGGAACAGGGGACTTCACCCCTCCACTTT
TRBJ2-3	TRBD2	TRBV7-2	.	CASSPRGSGLNTDTQYF	TGTGCCAGCAGCCCCCGTGGTAGCGGGCTAAACACAGATACGCAGTATTTT
TRBJ2-1	.	TRBV15	.	CATSEKGQTNEQFF	TGTGCCACCAGCGAGAAGGGACAAACCAATGAGCAGTTCTTC
TRBJ1-1	.	TRBV27	.	CASSLSSPPNTEAFF	TGTGCCAGCAGTTTATCGAGTCCACCCAACACTGAAGCTTTCTTT
TRBJ2-7	.	TRBV4-3	few	CASSQDSTEPYEQYF	TGCGCCAGCAGCCAAGACAGCACTGAACCGTACGAGCAGTACTTC
TRBJ2-3	TRBD1	TRBV29-1	once	CSVNRDRARSTDTQYF	TGCAGCGTTAATAGGGACAGGGCGAGGTCCACAGATACGCAGTATTTT
TRBJ2-1	.	TRBV29-1	.	CSARQDEQFF	TGCAGCGCTCGACAGGACGAGCAGTTCTTC
TRBJ1-2	.	TRBV28	.	CASSLFGNYGYTF	TGTGCCAGCAGTTTGTTCGGCAACTATGGCTACACCTTC
TRBJ1-1	.	TRBV30	few	CAWSVRGAALIEAFF	TGTGCCTGGAGTGTCCGAGGGGCGGCCCTTATTGAAGCTTTCTTT
TRBJ2-7	.	TRBV30	.	CAWRPTDSHYEQYF	TGTGCCTGGAGACCCACGGACTCCCACTACGAGCAGTACTTC
TRBJ2-7	TRBD2	TRBV27	.	CASSRVGGVSYEQYF	TGTGCCAGCAGTCGTGTGGGAGGGGTATCCTACGAGCAGTACTTC
TRBJ1-4	TRBD1	TRBV5-1	.	CASSLGQGPNEKLFF	TGCGCCAGCAGCTTGGGACAGGGACCTAATGAAAAACTGTTTTTT
TRBJ2-3	.	TRBV29-1	.	CSVGFRTDTQYF	TGCAGCGTGGGCTTCCGCACAGATACGCAGTATTTT
TRBJ2-7	.	TRBV7-3	.	CASSFRLGAEQYF	TGTGCCAGCAGCTTTAGACTCGGGGCAGAGCAGTACTTC
TRBJ1-6	.	TRBV4-3	.	CASSQQNSPLHF	TGCGCCAGCAGCCAACAGAATTCACCCCTCCACTTT
TRBJ2-5	TRBD2	TRBV10-3	.	CAISRNAGGEETQYF	TGTGCCATCAGCAGGAACGCGGGGGGCGAGGAGACCCAGTACTTC
TRBJ2-7	.	TRBV20-1	.	CSARTLYEQYF	TGCAGTGCTAGAACCCTCTACGAGCAGTACTTC
TRBJ2-1	TRBD2	TRBV29-1	few	CSGAGRSYNEQFF	TGCAGCGGAGCGGGAAGGTCTTACAATGAGCAGTTCTTC
TRBJ1-4	.	TRBV7-2	.	CASSRDGGEEKLFF	TGTGCCAGCAGCCGTGACGGGGGAGAGGAAAAACTGTTTTTT
TRBJ2-2	.	TRBV30	.	CAWGTLGETGELFF	TGTGCCTGGGGGACCCTCGGGGAAACCGGGGAGCTGTTTTTT